The rows below give T cell receptor beta chains drawn from one sample of a study of shared clonotypes between healthy human individuals. Profiled with immunoSEQ multiplex PCR; TCRdb holds only in-frame clones, not every one. The repertoire holds fewer than 3 million clones, with just under 95% as singletons. Material: naive CD4+ T cells from PBMCs. The receptors shown here come from a man between 18 and 35 years old in good health. Some clones in this sample may be carry-over from other donors' samples. Both conserved end residues are part of each CDR3. The D gene is left open where the match is weak. The size of a clone is reported for some rows only, either as once, few or many, or as a class for expanded clones.

>TRBJ1-3|TRBD1|NA|TRBV2
CAGQGGTGNTIYF
TGTGCCGGCCAGGGGGGCACTGGAAACACCATATATTTT
>TRBJ1-1|NA|NA|TRBV28
CASTTPSGLAEAFF
TGTGCCAGCACTACTCCTAGCGGACTTGCGGAAGCTTTCTTT
>TRBJ1-2|TRBD1|NA|TRBV28
CASSPHRGNGYTF
TGTGCCAGCAGTCCTCACAGGGGGAATGGCTACACCTTC
>TRBJ1-1|NA|NA|TRBV5-1
CASSLVGSSEAFF
TGCGCCAGCAGCTTGGTGGGCAGCTCTGAAGCTTTCTTT
>TRBJ2-5|NA|NA|TRBV5-1
CASSLEGSQETQYF
TGCGCCAGCAGCTTGGAGGGCAGCCAGGAGACCCAGTACTTC
>TRBJ1-1|TRBD1|few|TRBV30
CAWSDTGDTEAFF
TGTGCCTGGAGTGATACAGGGGACACTGAAGCTTTCTTT
>TRBJ2-3|NA|NA|TRBV5-1
CASSLDFADTQYF
TGCGCCAGCAGCTTGGACTTTGCAGATACGCAGTATTTT
>TRBJ2-1|TRBD2|once|TRBV7-2
CASSPPGGRLVNEQFF
TGTGCCAGCAGCCCCCCTGGCGGGAGGTTGGTGAATGAGCAGTTCTTC
>TRBJ1-1|NA|NA|TRBV9
CASSFSGQGTEAFF
NA
>TRBJ2-1|NA|NA|TRBV5-1
CASSLARVGDEQFF
TGCGCCAGCAGCTTGGCCCGAGTTGGTGATGAGCAGTTCTTC
>TRBJ2-1|TRBD1|NA|TRBV5-1
CASSLEGQGVWNEQFF
TGCGCCAGCAGCTTGGAAGGGCAGGGGGTATGGAATGAGCAGTTCTTC
>TRBJ1-1|NA|NA|TRBV20-1
CSAVGGTEAFF
TGCAGTGCTGTGGGTGGGACTGAAGCTTTCTTT
>TRBJ2-1|NA|few|TRBV18
CASSPVLANEQFF
TGTGCCAGCTCACCAGTTTTGGCCAATGAGCAGTTCTTC
>TRBJ2-1|TRBD2|once|TRBV16
CASSPLAGGYNEQFF
TGTGCCAGCAGCCCGTTAGCGGGAGGGTACAATGAGCAGTTCTTC
>TRBJ2-7|NA|NA|TRBV6-6
CASSYWTSDAGEQYF
TGTGCCAGCAGTTACTGGACATCGGACGCCGGTGAGCAGTACTTC
>TRBJ2-6|NA|NA|TRBV7-9
CASSPGFPGANVLTF
TGTGCCAGCAGCCCAGGGTTCCCTGGGGCCAACGTCCTGACTTTC
>TRBJ2-7|NA|NA|TRBV28
CASMRSLAGEQYF
TGTGCCAGCATGCGGAGCCTTGCGGGCGAGCAGTACTTC
>TRBJ2-2|TRBD2|NA|TRBV5-1
CASSILTSGSNTGELFF
TGCGCCAGCAGCATCTTGACTAGCGGGAGCAACACCGGGGAGCTGTTTTTT
>TRBJ2-7|NA|once|TRBV20-1
CSPAISYEQYF
TGCAGTCCGGCGATCTCCTACGAGCAGTACTTC
>TRBJ2-5|NA|NA|TRBV4-3
CASSRNPGGDETQYF
TGCGCCAGCAGCCGGAACCCTGGGGGAGATGAGACCCAGTACTTC
>TRBJ2-7|NA|NA|TRBV28
CASSLLERLDYEQYF
TGTGCCAGCAGTTTATTAGAGCGGCTGGACTACGAGCAGTACTTC
>TRBJ2-1|TRBD2|NA|TRBV29-1
CSVLGGTSELF
TGCAGCGTCCTTGGGGGGACTAGCGAGCTCTTC
>TRBJ2-7|TRBD1|NA|TRBV19
CASSPGAGRGPYEQYF
TGTGCCAGTAGTCCAGGCGCGGGCAGGGGGCCCTACGAGCAGTACTTC
>TRBJ2-1|TRBD2|NA|TRBV28
CASSSPTWTSGRNEQFF
TGTGCCAGCAGTTCCCCAACCTGGACTAGCGGGAGAAATGAGCAGTTCTTC
>TRBJ2-7|NA|NA|TRBV7-8
CASRLSQSYEQYF
TGTGCCAGCAGACTCTCTCAGTCCTACGAGCAGTACTTC
>TRBJ1-1|NA|NA|TRBV6-6
CASRREGDVMNTEAFF
TGTGCCAGCAGGAGGGAAGGGGACGTTATGAACACTGAAGCTTTCTTT
>TRBJ2-7|NA|once|TRBV6-1
CASGSTGAWHEQYF
TGTGCCAGCGGATCGACAGGTGCATGGCACGAGCAGTACTTC
>TRBJ2-3|TRBD1|NA|TRBV5-5
CASSERDRAYTDTQYF
TGTGCCAGCAGCGAACGGGACAGGGCCTACACAGATACGCAGTATTTT
>TRBJ1-5|NA|NA|TRBV11-2
CASSLLADSNQPQHF
TGTGCCAGCAGCTTACTGGCGGATAGCAATCAGCCCCAGCATTTT
>TRBJ1-1|NA|few|TRBV25-1
CASSKQDSDTEAFF
TGTGCCAGCAGTAAGCAGGACAGCGACACTGAAGCTTTCTTT
>TRBJ1-2|NA|NA|TRBV28
CASSLTPPGPDSTFF
TGTGCCAGCAGTTTAACTCCTCCGGGACCGGACTCCACCTTCTTC
>TRBJ2-5|NA|NA|TRBV30
CAWNLLQLGETQYF
TGTGCCTGGAATCTATTACAGCTGGGGGAGACCCAGTACTTC
>TRBJ2-1|NA|NA|TRBV7-2
CASSFPGEQFF
TGTGCCAGCAGCTTCCCTGGTGAGCAGTTCTTC
>TRBJ2-7|TRBD2|NA|TRBV5-1
CASSQILAGAYEQYF
TGCGCCAGCAGCCAAATACTAGCGGGGGCCTACGAGCAGTACTTC
>TRBJ1-4|NA|NA|TRBV30
CAWSGTRSGEKLFF
TGTGCCTGGAGTGGGACACGCTCAGGCGAAAAACTGTTTTTT
>TRBJ2-1|TRBD2|NA|TRBV5-1
CASSSLGTSGNYNEQFF
TGCGCCAGCAGCTCGCTAGGGACTAGCGGGAACTACAATGAGCAGTTCTTC
>TRBJ2-7|NA|once|TRBV18
CASSPRIGGSYEQYF
TGTGCCAGCTCACCACGAATCGGCGGGTCCTACGAGCAGTACTTC
>TRBJ2-1|TRBD1|NA|TRBV5-8
CASSLGTGLSYNEQFF
TGTGCCAGCAGCTTGGGGACAGGGCTCTCCTACAATGAGCAGTTCTTC
>TRBJ2-7|TRBD1|NA|TRBV28
CASSLRDSYEQYF
TGTGCCAGCAGTCTTAGGGACAGCTACGAGCAGTACTTC
>TRBJ1-2|NA|NA|TRBV27
CASSFMGVGGYTF
TGTGCCAGCAGTTTTATGGGGGTAGGGGGCTACACCTTC
>TRBJ1-5|NA|NA|TRBV28
CASNPLGLSKAGQPQHF
TGTGCCAGCAACCCTTTGGGACTTTCCAAAGCAGGGCAGCCCCAGCATTTT
>TRBJ2-3|NA|NA|TRBV10-3
CAISVQGVTDTQYF
TGTGCCATCAGTGTCCAAGGGGTCACAGATACGCAGTATTTT
>TRBJ2-6|NA|NA|TRBV11-2
CASSSTGSGANVLTF
TGTGCCAGCAGCTCGACAGGCTCTGGGGCCAACGTCCTGACTTTC
>TRBJ2-7|NA|NA|TRBV6-1
CASSEGPYYEQYF
TGTGCCAGCAGTGAAGGCCCGTACTACGAGCAGTACTTC
>TRBJ1-2|TRBD1|NA|TRBV6-6
CASSGQGTNYGYTF
TGTGCCAGCAGTGGACAGGGGACTAACTATGGCTACACCTTC
>TRBJ2-4|NA|NA|TRBV6-5
CASSSRDSGNIQYF
TGTGCCAGCAGTTCCCGGGACAGCGGGAACATTCAGTACTTC
>TRBJ2-1|NA|NA|TRBV18
CASCTGSTRWFF
TGTGCCAGCTGTACCGGGTCGACGCGGTGGTTCTTC
>TRBJ1-1|NA|few|TRBV28
CASSPPSGDTEAFF
TGTGCCAGCAGCCCCCCCTCCGGGGACACTGAAGCTTTCTTT
>TRBJ1-6|NA|NA|TRBV28
CASSFFGSPLHF
TGTGCCAGCAGTTTTTTTGGTTCACCCCTCCACTTT
>TRBJ2-5|NA|NA|TRBV6-5
CASSYNYRETQYF
TGTGCCAGCAGTTACAACTACCGGGAGACCCAGTACTTC
>TRBJ2-7|NA|NA|TRBV10-3
CAISGQENYEQYF
TGTGCCATCAGTGGACAGGAGAACTACGAGCAGTACTTC
>TRBJ2-5|TRBD1|NA|TRBV5-1
CASSSQGAQETQYF
TGCGCCAGCAGCAGCCAGGGGGCCCAAGAGACCCAGTACTTC
>TRBJ1-4|TRBD1|NA|TRBV6-5
CASGSGQGYEKLFF
TGTGCCAGCGGCTCGGGACAGGGGTATGAAAAACTGTTTTTT
>TRBJ1-3|NA|NA|TRBV7-2
CASSLALAVPPGNTIYF
TGTGCCAGCAGCTTAGCGTTAGCGGTCCCTCCTGGAAACACCATATATTTT